This T cell receptor (beta chain) was recorded in a study of T cells in Graves' hyperthyroidism and ophthalmopathy. The V and J ends lost 3 bases and 1 base respectively, with 10 bases between them. From germline, CDR1 is DFQATT and CDR2 SNEGSKA (reference sequence). The CDR3 consists of 13 residues. Amplification of TCR beta CDR3 regions used RNA as the template. TCR CDR3 underwent first-round RT-PCR with the HTBI primer set. One entry per CDR3 protein results from TCRdb running MiXCR on the multiplex PCR reads. The repertoire includes fewer than 110,000 distinct CDR3 sequences, roughly 47% of them detected once, and roughly 25% sits in the top ten. Study-level findings and limits: Blood also carried most thyroid clonotypes expanded above 0.001.

Graves' hyperthyroidism was deemed stable absent ophthalmopathy progression within 18 months. The table lists this clonotype with a few counts. Its target is not known. The specimen was blood. The TCR comes from a man aged 35 to 55 with Graves' hyperthyroidism. The J gene is TRBJ2-7, the V gene TRBV20-1, with D possibly called TRBD1 or TRBD2 (5 bases each). DNA of the CDR3: TGCAGTGCTAGGGGGGTTAGTTCCTACGAGCAGTACTTC. It yields the protein CSARGVSSYEQYF.